These 9 T cell receptor beta chains came from one sample sequenced in a study of blood T cell repertoires in COVID-19. Using immunoSEQ multiplex PCR, the repertoire was profiled, and TCRdb retains in-frame clones only, with some absent. The sample has some 250,000 clones, about four fifths seen once. The sequencing input was peripheral blood. The receptors stem from a woman of 80 years or more with acute or convalescent COVID-19.

The CDR3 loop reads CASTPAYSSYNSPLHF. The CDR3 bases are TGTGCCAGCACCCCAGCCTACAGCTCCTATAATTCACCCCTCCACTTT. This sequence joins TRBV6-2 or TRBV6-3 and TRBJ1-6; no firm D call. The CDR3 covers 16 residues. With 7 bases removed from V and 0 bases from J, the gap between germline ends came to 13 bases. Germline V lookup: CDR1 MNHEY, CDR2 SVGEGT.

This chain connects TRBV7-9 to TRBJ1-4; 8 nucleotides align to TRBD1. Trimming at V came to 0 bases and at J to 7 bases, leaving 4 bases not matched to a gene. The CDR3 totals 15 residues. The germline gives CDR1 SEHNR, CDR2 FQNEAQ (reference sequence). CDR3 in amino acids: CASSLAQTGGEKLFF. The DNA of the CDR3 is TGTGCCAGCAGCTTAGCGCAAACAGGGGGTGAAAAACTGTTTTTT. Complete variable domain (other parts from reference TRBV7-9 and TRBJ1-4): DTGVSQNPRHKITKRGQNVTFRCDPISEHNRLYWYRQTLGQGPEFLTYFQNEAQLEKSRLLSDRFSAERPKGSFSTLEIQRTEQGDSAMYLCASSLAQTGGEKLFFGSGTQLSVL.

This chain joins TRBV7-2 and TRBJ2-7, with TRBD2 identical over 11 bases. Germline values: CDR1 SGHTA, CDR2 FQGNSA. The trim removed 1 base at V and 4 bases at J, leaving 6 bases unmatched. This CDR3 contains 16 residues. The CDR3 DNA is TGTGCCAGCAGCTTAGGTCCTAGCGGGGGGTGGTACGAGCAGTACTTC. This gives the protein CASSLGPSGGWYEQYF.

The CDR3 DNA reads TGTGCCAGCAGTGCTAGGACTAACAATGAGCAGTTCTTC. It encodes CASSARTNNEQFF. The V gene is TRBV2, the J gene TRBJ2-1, with D tentatively TRBD2 (6 bases). CDR3 size: 13 residues. The V end was cut by 4 bases, the J end by 5 bases, with 9 bases between. The V gene's germline CDR1 is SNHLY and CDR2 FYNNEI.

A few counts support this clone. V usage is TRBV5-4 and J usage is TRBJ2-5, with TRBD1 as a possible D gene (6 bases). Germline V gene data show CDR1 as SGHNT and CDR2 as YYREEE (reference sequence). The CDR3 consists of 13 residues. V was clipped by 2 bases and J by 5 bases, with 10 bases between them. CDR3 coding DNA: TGTGCCAGCAGCTTACAGGGATTTGAGACCCAGTACTTC. Translation: CASSLQGFETQYF.

This chain joins TRBV30 and TRBJ2-4, with D unresolved. CDR3 length equals 15 residues. The germline gives CDR1 GTSNPN, CDR2 SVGIG (reference sequence). The V end lost 2 bases, the J end lost 4 bases, and 15 bases lay between the germline ends. For the CDR3, the DNA is TGTGCCTGGAGTCCTCCCGGTTCGGGTAAAAACATTCAGTACTTC. It is translated as CAWSPPGSGKNIQYF.

The V call is TRBV12-3 or TRBV12-4, the J call TRBJ1-2; 7 bases match TRBD1. The CDR3 has 13 amino acids. With 1 base clipped from V and 4 bases from J, the junction kept 0 bases outside the gene matches. CDR3 loop: CASSLGDSYGYTF. CDR3 bases: TGTGCCAGCAGTTTAGGGGACAGCTATGGCTACACCTTC.

The chain is built from TRBV6-1 and TRBJ1-1; 8 nucleotides line up with TRBD1. CDR3 length equals 16 residues. Trimming took 3 bases from V and 0 from J; bases not matched to a gene: 6. Per germline, CDR1 MNHNS and CDR2 SASEGT. CDR3 protein: CASSDRDRGLNTEAFF. The DNA for the CDR3 is TGTGCCAGCAGTGACCGTGACAGGGGTTTGAACACTGAAGCTTTCTTT.

The gene calls are TRBV5-4 and TRBJ1-6, with 8 bases identical to TRBD1. Germline trimming cut 3 bases from V and 1 base from J; bases unmatched to any gene: 3. This CDR3 is 16 amino acids long. Per germline, CDR1 SGHNT and CDR2 YYREEE (reference sequence). This chain's CDR3 is CASSYRGMSYNSPLHF. The CDR3 coding sequence is TGTGCCAGCAGCTACAGGGGGATGTCCTATAATTCACCCCTCCACTTT.